The rows below give T cell receptor beta chains drawn from one sample of a study of neurological immune-mediated disorders. MiXCR, applied by TCRdb to the 5' RACE reads, yields one record per CDR3 protein. The data contain more than 45,000 distinct CDR3 sequences, 3% to 4% of them singletons. The sequenced sample consisted of PBMCs. Receptors were obtained from a middle-aged man with multiple sclerosis. CDR3s include the opening cysteine and the closing phenylalanine or tryptophan. The D gene is left open where the match is weak.

d_call	j_call	v_call	cdr3_aa
TRBD2	TRBJ2-5	TRBV12-5	CASARGGIQETQYF
-	TRBJ1-5	TRBV20-1	CSASEAVYSNQPQNF
TRBD1	TRBJ1-5	TRBV5-1	CASSPTTGGDQPQNF
-	TRBJ1-1	TRBV5-1	CASSLHSTMNTEAFF
-	TRBJ2-5	TRBV25-1	CASSERMGRGARRAGETQYF
-	TRBJ1-4	TRBV7-9	CASSSTRGGHATNEKLFF
TRBD2	TRBJ2-1	TRBV18	CASSLAGESYNEQFF
-	TRBJ1-2	TRBV20-1	CSARDSVEGARGYTF
TRBD1	TRBJ1-4	TRBV4-1	CASSQVGQGGEKLFF
-	TRBJ1-5	TRBV19	CASSIDRTDPSNQPQHF
-	TRBJ2-1	TRBV13	CASSLVQGGPYNEQFF
-	TRBJ2-7	TRBV20-1	CSATPIRGKVNYEQYF
-	TRBJ1-1	TRBV7-9	CASHRTVNTEAFF
-	TRBJ2-3	TRBV6-5	CASRATWVVTTDTQYF
TRBD1	TRBJ2-6	TRBV27	CASSLSVTGVAGANVLTF
TRBD2	TRBJ2-2	TRBV11-2	CASSRGANTGELFF
-	TRBJ1-1	TRBV5-1	CASSLGPSNTEAFF
TRBD1	TRBJ1-2	TRBV10-3	CAIRLQGALGYTF
TRBD1	TRBJ2-7	TRBV20-1	CSAIQGARFEQYF
-	TRBJ1-5	TRBV28	CASSFRDISNQPQHF
-	TRBJ1-5	TRBV20-1	CSAREMGNQPQHF
TRBD2	TRBJ2-5	TRBV5-1	CASSFGGGEMETQYF